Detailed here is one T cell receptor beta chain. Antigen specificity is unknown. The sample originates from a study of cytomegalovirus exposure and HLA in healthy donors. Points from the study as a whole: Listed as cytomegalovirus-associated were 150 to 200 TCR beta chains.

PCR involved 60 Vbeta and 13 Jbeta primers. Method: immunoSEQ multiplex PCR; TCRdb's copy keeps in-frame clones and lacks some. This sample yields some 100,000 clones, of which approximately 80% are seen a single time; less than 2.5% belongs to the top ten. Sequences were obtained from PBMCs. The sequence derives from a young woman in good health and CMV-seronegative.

CDR3 nucleotide sequence: TGTGCCAGCAGCCAAGGAGTGGAGAGGGAGCAGTTCTTC. Its translation is CASSQGVEREQFF. The J gene is TRBJ2-1, the V gene TRBV4-2; D not resolved. The germline CDR1 and CDR2 sequences are LGHNA and YNFKEQ. V was shortened by 1 base and J by 10 bases, with 11 bases between the two germline ends. This CDR3 is 13 amino acids long.